This T cell receptor beta chain appears in the sequencing data of a study of blood T cell repertoires in COVID-19. Looking at the study overall: The study drew acute and convalescent COVID-19 samples from the United States, Italy and Spain. PBMCs, B-cell-depleted T cells, or T cells provided the cDNA or gDNA that made up the material.

V was clipped by 3 bases and J by 6 bases; unmatched bases: 6. This CDR3 spans 14 amino acids. Per germline, CDR1 MGHDK and CDR2 SYGVNS. In the authors' methods: Nucleated cell number was recorded as an estimate derived from reference gene primer amplification. Repertoires were generated with immunoSEQ multiplex PCR, while TCRdb's copy carries only in-frame clones and drops some. V and J calls plus clone size are reproduced from that table; the DNA served to infer D and trimming. Counted here are a few hundred thousand clones, 83% occurring once; the ten biggest clones make up approximately 1.3%. Sequencing input: peripheral blood. The receptor was isolated from a woman between 45 and 60 years old with acute or convalescent COVID-19. The chain recombines TRBV25-1 with TRBJ2-3; 7 nucleotides line up with TRBD2. The CDR3 loop is CASSDPTSFDTQYF. The CDR3 coding sequence is TGTGCCAGCAGTGACCCGACTAGCTTTGATACGCAGTATTTT.